The 21 T cell receptor beta chains presented below share a single source sample, sequenced in a study of T cell changes during pregnancy in multiple sclerosis. Measured with immunoSEQ multiplex PCR; TCRdb has only the in-frame clones, and not every one. This table has about 75,000 clones, over 85% appearing once. The material was CD4+ T cells from peripheral blood mononuclear cells, obtained after pregnancy. These receptors all come from a female donor with multiple sclerosis, enrolled in a pregnancy study.

The chain is built from TRBV6-5 and TRBJ2-5; tentatively, D is TRBD1 (6 bases). V gave up 2 bases and J gave up 3 bases, with 10 bases separating them. Germline loops: CDR1 MNHEY, CDR2 SVGAGI. The CDR3 covers 14 residues. Here the CDR3 reads CASSYGSGEETQYF. In DNA form, the CDR3 reads TGTGCCAGCAGTTACGGGTCAGGGGAAGAGACCCAGTACTTC.

V is TRBV19 and J is TRBJ2-2; D uncertain. Trimming took off 10 bases at V and 6 bases at J, with 6 bases between the two ends. Germline V lookup: CDR1 LNHDA, CDR2 SQIVND (reference sequence). This CDR3 comprises 10 residues. CDR3 residues: CATYPGELFF. The CDR3 DNA reads as TGTGCCACCTACCCCGGGGAGCTGTTTTTT.

The chain is built from TRBV7-2 and TRBJ1-1; D perhaps matches TRBD1 (6 bases). This CDR3 has 14 amino acids. Germline V CDR1 and CDR2: SGHTA, FQGNSA. V dropped 5 bases and J dropped 2 bases, with 12 bases sitting between them. DNA of the CDR3: TGTGCCAGCAGCCACACAGGGTTCAACACTGAAGCTTTCTTT. Translation gives CASSHTGFNTEAFF.

This chain links TRBV5-1 with TRBJ2-1, with 9 bases matching TRBD2. The CDR3 covers 15 residues. J was trimmed by 1 base and V by 4 bases; bases with no gene match: 3. CDR1 and CDR2 (germline): SGHRS, YFSETQ. This CDR3 is CASSKAGGSYNEQFF. As DNA, the CDR3 is TGCGCCAGCAGCAAAGCGGGAGGATCCTACAATGAGCAGTTCTTC.

The rearrangement uses TRBV18 and TRBJ2-5, with D perhaps TRBD1 (6 bases). Looked up from germline, CDR1 is KGHSH and CDR2 is LQKENI. V was trimmed by 3 bases and J by 5 bases, leaving 16 bases between them. There are 15 residues in the CDR3. CDR3 coding DNA: TGTGCCAGCTCACCTACCACAGGGATCGGGGAGACCCAGTACTTC. Its translation is CASSPTTGIGETQYF.

This clone was seen a single time. The chain has TRBV28 and TRBJ2-2, with 9 bases lining up with TRBD2. Germline lookup yields CDR1 MDHEN and CDR2 SYDVKM. There are 14 residues in the CDR3. The V segment lost 5 bases and the J segment 5 bases; nucleotides outside the gene matches: 3. The CDR3 sequence: CASSAGGGTGELFF. As DNA, the CDR3 is TGTGCCAGCAGTGCGGGAGGGGGGACCGGGGAGCTGTTTTTT.

The J gene is TRBJ2-1, the V gene TRBV5-4, with 9 bases aligning to TRBD2. In germline, CDR1 is SGHNT, CDR2 YYREEE (reference sequence). This CDR3 is built from 15 residues. Unmatched junction bases numbered 13, after V lost 7 bases and J lost 8 bases. Here the CDR3 DNA reads TGTGCCAGCCGAATTAGCGGGAGACCCGGCGATGAGCAGTTCTTC. This encodes CASRISGRPGDEQFF. The full variable domain, with the rest looked up from reference TRBV5-4 and TRBJ2-1, is ETGVTQSPTHLIKTRGQQVTLRCSSQSGHNTVSWYQQALGQGPQFIFQYYREEENGRGNFPPRFSGLQFPNYSSELNVNALELDDSALYLCASRISGRPGDEQFFGPGTRLTVL.

The chain uses TRBV5-1 and TRBJ2-1; D is unresolved. The CDR3 loop spans 15 amino acids. Trimming removed 0 bases from V and 2 bases from J, with 9 bases in between. Germline CDR1 and CDR2: SGHRS and YFSETQ. CDR3 amino acids: CASSLGPLTYNEQFF. CDR3 DNA: TGCGCCAGCAGCTTGGGGCCCCTTACCTACAATGAGCAGTTCTTC.

The chain carries TRBV7-8 and TRBJ1-4, with 7 nucleotides matching TRBD1. The V and J ends lost 2 bases and 7 bases, in that order; junction bases with no gene match: 10. CDR1 and CDR2 (germline): SGHVS, FQNEAQ. The CDR3 runs 16 residues. The CDR3 here is CASSLTQTGRGEKLFF. The CDR3 nucleotides are TGTGCCAGCAGCTTAACCCAGACAGGGCGGGGTGAAAAACTGTTTTTT.

This chain uses TRBV29-1 with TRBJ2-7, with TRBD2 matching over 11 bases. Unmatched junction bases numbered 5, after V lost 6 bases and J lost 4 bases. Per germline, CDR1 SQVTM and CDR2 ANQGSEA. The CDR3 loop spans 13 amino acids. The CDR3 bases are TGCAGCGTCCCCGGGACTAGCGGATACGAGCAGTACTTC. Its translation is CSVPGTSGYEQYF.

The rearrangement links TRBV27 to TRBJ2-2; TRBD2 matches 7 bases. This CDR3 contains 16 residues. CDR1 and CDR2 (germline): MNHEY, SMNVEV (reference sequence). The J segment lost 6 bases and the V segment lost 3 bases, leaving 10 bases of the junction unmatched. In nucleotides, the CDR3 is TGTGCCAGCAGTTTCAAACGCGGGAGCAAAGCCGGGGAGCTGTTTTTT. Protein sequence: CASSFKRGSKAGELFF.

V usage is TRBV21-1 and J usage is TRBJ2-1; the D call TRBD2 from the table was never checked on the DNA. TRBV21-1 is recorded as a pseudogene. This CDR3 has 15 residues. Here the CDR3 reads CASRGVLGSFYEQFF. CDR3 in DNA: TGTGCCAGCCGGGGGGTACTAGGGAGTTTCTATGAGCAGTTCTTC.

This chain connects TRBV4-1 to TRBJ1-4; TRBD1 matches 7 bases. V lost 2 bases, J lost 6 bases, and 6 bases stayed unmatched. This CDR3 is built from 15 residues. CDR1 is MGHRA and CDR2 is YSYEKL in the germline V gene. The CDR3 nucleotides read TGCGCCAGCAGCCAACTAGACAGGGCGGATGAAAAACTGTTTTTT. Its protein product is CASSQLDRADEKLFF.

This rearrangement joins TRBV19 to TRBJ1-1; no clear D gene. The CDR3 has 14 amino acids. The germline gives CDR1 LNHDA, CDR2 SQIVND (reference sequence). V gave up 6 bases and J gave up 2 bases, with 13 bases separating them. The CDR3 DNA is TGTGCCAGTAGCACCACCCCGGGAAACACTGAAGCTTTCTTT. Translation: CASSTTPGNTEAFF.

This chain joins TRBV18 and TRBJ2-1; 9 bases map to TRBD1. Germline V gene sequence: CDR1 KGHSH, CDR2 LQKENI. Trimming at V came to 2 bases and at J to 7 bases, leaving 18 bases not matched to a gene. The CDR3 is 19 residues long. Here the CDR3 DNA reads TGTGCCAGCTCACCAATCGGGACAGGGTTAAAGGGGATTCCAAATGAGCAGTTCTTC. Translating it yields CASSPIGTGLKGIPNEQFF.

This sequence joins TRBV28 and TRBJ1-4; possibly TRBD1 for D (5 bases). Germline loops: CDR1 MDHEN, CDR2 SYDVKM. The CDR3 totals 16 residues. Trimming left V 4 bases short and J 4 bases short, with 16 bases between. CDR3 sequence (DNA): TGTGCCAGCAGTTCCCTTTCCCCAGGGAATAATGAAAAACTGTTTTTT. Translated: CASSSLSPGNNEKLFF. The variable domain in full, completed from reference TRBV28 and TRBJ1-4, reads DVKVTQSSRYLVKRTGEKVFLECVQDMDHENMFWYRQDPGLGLRLIYFSYDVKMKEKGDIPEGYSVSREKKERFSLILESASTNQTSMYLCASSSLSPGNNEKLFFGSGTQLSVL.

The CDR3 nucleotides are TGCGCCAGCAGCTTCTGGACAGGGGGAGGATTGACTGGGGCCAACGTCCTGACTTTC. Translated: CASSFWTGGGLTGANVLTF. The rearrangement joins TRBV5-1 to TRBJ2-6, with TRBD1 matching over 10 bases. J was trimmed by 2 bases and V by 2 bases; bases with no gene match: 10. CDR3 length: 19 amino acids. The V gene's germline CDR1 is SGHRS and CDR2 YFSETQ.

The V call is TRBV4-2, the J call TRBJ1-3, with D uncertain. Per germline, CDR1 LGHNA and CDR2 YNFKEQ. Trimming removed 1 base at V and 0 bases at J, with 13 bases between. This CDR3 has 17 amino acids. CDR3 sequence (DNA): TGTGCCAGCAGCCAAGTACTGTCGGGGAGCTCTGGAAACACCATATATTTT. This encodes CASSQVLSGSSGNTIYF.

This chain connects TRBV2 to TRBJ1-5, with 8 bases aligning to TRBD1. The CDR3 covers 15 residues. V lost 6 bases, J lost 6 bases, and 10 bases stayed unmatched. CDR1 SNHLY and CDR2 FYNNEI come from the germline V gene. CDR3 region: CASSATGELGQPQHF. CDR3 nucleotides: TGTGCCAGCAGCGCGACAGGGGAGTTGGGTCAGCCCCAGCATTTT.

The chain links TRBV6-1 to TRBJ1-6, with TRBD1 as a possible D gene (6 bases). The CDR3 is made up of 17 amino acids. Between the trimmed V and J ends, which lost 4 bases and 0 bases, there was a span of 13 bases. Looked up from germline, CDR1 is MNHNS and CDR2 is SASEGT. CDR3 DNA sequence: TGTGCCAGCAGTGCAGGGGACCATAGCTCCTATAATTCACCCCTCCACTTT. It encodes CASSAGDHSSYNSPLHF.

The sample holds a few counts of this clone. V and J are TRBV28 and TRBJ2-7; 9 positions agree with TRBD2. This CDR3 has 14 amino acids. Germline lookup yields CDR1 MDHEN and CDR2 SYDVKM. The trim removed 4 bases at V and 4 bases at J, leaving 5 bases unmatched. The CDR3 protein is CASSYSGSQYEQYF. CDR3 DNA sequence: TGTGCCAGCAGTTATAGCGGGAGCCAATACGAGCAGTACTTC. Full variable domain (outside the CDR3, taken from reference TRBV28 and TRBJ2-7): DVKVTQSSRYLVKRTGEKVFLECVQDMDHENMFWYRQDPGLGLRLIYFSYDVKMKEKGDIPEGYSVSREKKERFSLILESASTNQTSMYLCASSYSGSQYEQYFGPGTRLTVT.